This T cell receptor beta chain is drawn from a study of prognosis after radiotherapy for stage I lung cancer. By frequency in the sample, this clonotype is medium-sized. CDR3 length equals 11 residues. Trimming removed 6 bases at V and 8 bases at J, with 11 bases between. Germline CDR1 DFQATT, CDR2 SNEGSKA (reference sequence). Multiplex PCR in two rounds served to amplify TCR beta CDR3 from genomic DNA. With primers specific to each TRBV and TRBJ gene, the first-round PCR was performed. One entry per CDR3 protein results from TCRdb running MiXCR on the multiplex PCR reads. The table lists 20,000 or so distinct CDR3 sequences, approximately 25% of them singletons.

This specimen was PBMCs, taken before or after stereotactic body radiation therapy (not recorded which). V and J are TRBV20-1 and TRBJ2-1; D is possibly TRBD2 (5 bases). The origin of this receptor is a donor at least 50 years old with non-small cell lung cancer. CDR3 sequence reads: CSAPDYDEQFF. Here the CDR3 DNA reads TGCAGTGCCCCAGACTATGATGAGCAGTTCTTC.